This T cell receptor (beta chain) is from a study of blood T cell repertoires in COVID-19 (dated by TCRdb to 2020 to 2021). Notes on the research overall: Collaborator samples came from the United States, Italy and Spain and covered acute and convalescent phases of COVID-19. Where HLA class I and class II types were available, the types were taken from metadata supplied by the sample provider, not from assay-based typing. The sample metadata nearly always contained a de-identified subject ID, COVID-19 status, age in years and sex. The dataset comprised deeply sampled blood TCRbeta repertoires from subjects exposed to, actively infected with, or recovered from COVID-19. The samples were drawn from two sources: the first 160 participants of the ongoing ImmuneRACE study, and 950 to 1,500 subjects contributed by 6 global collaborators. The material from the prospective study consisted of cDNA or gDNA derived from T cells, B-cell-depleted T cells, or PBMCs. The repertoires were released in a freely available public database intended as a resource for research on the immune response to SARS-CoV-2.

TCRbeta CDR3 regions were amplified from genomic DNA using the immunoSEQ Assay, a bias-controlled multiplex PCR. The authors' analysis ran thus. The number of nucleated cells in each sample was estimated from the amplification of reference gene primers within the assay. To quantify the absolute abundance of each unique TCRbeta CDR3 rearrangement, sequence reads were collapsed and filtered. For each sample, productive Simpson clonality was calculated as the square root of Simpson's diversity index over productive rearrangements. The clones in this table, taken by TCRdb from immuneACCESS, are in-frame only. Not every clone is retained; where verified, under half of the shortfall comes from an unresolved V gene, and the cause of the rest is unknown. V and J calls and clone size are copied from that table; D and trimming were computed from the DNA. The sample yields approximately 92,000 clones; about 86% were counted once. The ten top clones hold 3.5% to 5% of the sample.

For this clone: The antigen this receptor binds is unknown. No base-level quality is on record; no much larger clone is a single base apart.

The junction carries 16 bases between V and J, which are trimmed by 4 bases and 3 bases respectively. CDR1 and CDR2 were assigned from the germline V gene as LGHNT and FRNRAP. The CDR3, cysteine through phenylalanine, is 16 amino acids long. The DNA shown is the 48-base CDR3, in frame from base 1. What the research found in general, with its limitations: The quantity of clinical and demographic metadata differed by source and by participant and was supplied without curation.

The collaborating institutions used their own protocols to collect whole blood in K2EDTA tubes. For TCRbeta analysis, collaborators shipped samples as frozen whole blood, isolated PBMCs, or DNA extracted from either of those sample types. The receptor chain draws on TRBV12-5 and TRBJ1-3, with a weak D call of TRBD1 (6 bases match). The sequence derives from a man between 60 and 75 years old with acute or convalescent COVID-19. The sequenced sample consisted of peripheral blood. The CDR3 protein sequence reads: CASGWEPGEGGNTIYF. The DNA reads TGTGCTAGTGGTTGGGAGCCAGGGGAGGGTGGAAACACCATATATTTT.